This T cell receptor (beta chain) was sequenced in a study of regulatory T cells in long-lasting Graves disease. Overall study results and limits: With persistent disease, TRBV28, TRBJ1-2 and TRBJ2-5 were the favored segments. TCR diversity in persistent Graves' patients was below that of newly diagnosed ones.

This clonotype appeared many times. Its antigen remains unknown. Regarding time point: persistent/refractory GD, antithyroid drugs over 5 years with positive TRAb. There was RNA extracted from PBMCs, and the TCR library was made from it. Germline assignment: CDR1 DFQATT and CDR2 SNEGSKA (reference sequence). The V segment lost 5 bases and the J segment 2 bases; nucleotides outside the gene matches: 7. The CDR3 runs to 14 residues. Relying on iRepertoire HTBI primers and Arm-PCR of CDR3 regions, the team built TCR beta libraries. TCRdb reprocessed the multiplex PCR reads via MiXCR and lists one record per CDR3 protein. The profile shows 310,000 or so distinct CDR3 sequences, roughly 21% of them singletons.

The sample consisted of peripheral blood mononuclear cells (PBMCs), taken when the disease was refractory, from a patient treated with antithyroid drugs. This receptor was identified in a female donor with Graves disease. This chain uses TRBV20-1 with TRBJ2-7; 9 nucleotides align to TRBD1. This CDR3 is CSADTGTGTYEQYF. DNA for the CDR3: TGCAGTGCTGACACCGGGACAGGGACCTACGAGCAGTACTTC.